Below, one T cell receptor beta chain is given with its context. Its antigen is as yet unknown. 13 Jbeta primers and 60 Vbeta primers were used for the PCR. Authors' data handling: Roughly 80 million unique TCR beta chains, approximately 11 million of them shared, were counted by a later analysis. Sequencing used immunoSEQ multiplex PCR; TCRdb keeps in-frame clones, though not all of them. The V and J calls and clone size come from that table; D and trimming were worked out from the DNA. The sample holds 80,000 to 95,000 clones; 55% to 65% are singletons and the top ten take 2% to 2.5%. This specimen comes from a study of cytomegalovirus exposure and HLA in healthy donors. Study results and caveats: In a later analysis, HLA-associated beta chains showed higher expansion and lower generation probabilities than comparable chains. In vitro testing confirmed three CMV-associated chains as specific for CMV antigens.

Germline V gives CDR1 LNHDA, CDR2 SQIVND (reference sequence). Deletions cut 5 bases from V and 5 bases from J, with 18 bases between. The CDR3 runs 15 residues. The genes are TRBV19 and TRBJ1-2; maybe TRBD1 (6 bases). Sequences were obtained from PBMCs. The TCR was taken from a human donor in good health. The CDR3 here is CASSEGSGAFYGYTF. The DNA of the CDR3 is TGTGCCAGTAGTGAGGGGTCAGGGGCTTTTTATGGCTACACCTTC.